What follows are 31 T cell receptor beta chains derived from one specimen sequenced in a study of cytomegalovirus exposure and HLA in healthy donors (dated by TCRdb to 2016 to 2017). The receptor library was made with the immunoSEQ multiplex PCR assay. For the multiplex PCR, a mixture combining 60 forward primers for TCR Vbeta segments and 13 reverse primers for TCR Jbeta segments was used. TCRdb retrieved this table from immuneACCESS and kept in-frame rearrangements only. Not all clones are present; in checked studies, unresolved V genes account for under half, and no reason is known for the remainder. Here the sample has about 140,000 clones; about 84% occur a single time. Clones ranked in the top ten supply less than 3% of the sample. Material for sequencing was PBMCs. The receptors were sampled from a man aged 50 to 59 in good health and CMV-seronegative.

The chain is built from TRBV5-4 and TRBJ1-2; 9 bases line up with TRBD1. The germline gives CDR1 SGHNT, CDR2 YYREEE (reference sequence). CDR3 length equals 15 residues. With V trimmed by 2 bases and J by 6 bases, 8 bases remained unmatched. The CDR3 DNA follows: TGTGCCAGCAGCTTACAGGGGGCGTTCTCGAATGGCTACACCTTC. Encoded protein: CASSLQGAFSNGYTF.

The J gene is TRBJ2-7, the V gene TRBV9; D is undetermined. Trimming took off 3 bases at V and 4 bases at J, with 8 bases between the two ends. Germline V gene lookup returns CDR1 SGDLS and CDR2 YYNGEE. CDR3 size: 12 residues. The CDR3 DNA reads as TGTGCCAGCAGCGCCGACGGGTACGAGCAGTACTTC. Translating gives CASSADGYEQYF.

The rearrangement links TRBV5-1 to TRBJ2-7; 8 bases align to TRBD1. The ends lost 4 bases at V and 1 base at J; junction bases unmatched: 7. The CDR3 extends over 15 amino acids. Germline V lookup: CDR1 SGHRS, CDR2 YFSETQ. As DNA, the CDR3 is TGCGCCAGCAGCCCCACCGGGACAGGATCCTACGAGCAGTACTTC. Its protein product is CASSPTGTGSYEQYF.

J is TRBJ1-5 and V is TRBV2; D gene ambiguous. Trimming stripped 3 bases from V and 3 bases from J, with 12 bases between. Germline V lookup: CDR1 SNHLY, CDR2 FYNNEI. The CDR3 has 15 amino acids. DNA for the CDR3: TGTGCCAGCAGTGAGTCAGGATTTTACAATCAGCCCCAGCATTTT. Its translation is CASSESGFYNQPQHF.

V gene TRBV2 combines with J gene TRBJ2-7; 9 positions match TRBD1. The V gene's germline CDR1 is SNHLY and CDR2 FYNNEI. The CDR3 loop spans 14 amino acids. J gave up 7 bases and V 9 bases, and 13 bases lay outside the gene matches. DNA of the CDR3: TGTGCCAGTCCGGCACAGGGGGCTTCGGAAGAGCAGTACTTC. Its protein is CASPAQGASEEQYF.

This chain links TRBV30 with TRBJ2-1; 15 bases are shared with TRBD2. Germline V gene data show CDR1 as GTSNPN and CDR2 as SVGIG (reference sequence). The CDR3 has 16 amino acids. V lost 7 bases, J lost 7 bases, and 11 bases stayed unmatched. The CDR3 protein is CALQGLAGGSRNEQFF. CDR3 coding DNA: TGTGCCTTACAGGGACTAGCGGGGGGCAGTCGTAATGAGCAGTTCTTC. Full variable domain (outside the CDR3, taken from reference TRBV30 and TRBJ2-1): SQTIHQWPATLVQPVGSPLSLECTVEGTSNPNLYWYRQAAGRGLQLLFYSVGIGQISSEVPQNLSASRPQDRQFILSSKKLLLSDSGFYLCALQGLAGGSRNEQFFGPGTRLTVL.

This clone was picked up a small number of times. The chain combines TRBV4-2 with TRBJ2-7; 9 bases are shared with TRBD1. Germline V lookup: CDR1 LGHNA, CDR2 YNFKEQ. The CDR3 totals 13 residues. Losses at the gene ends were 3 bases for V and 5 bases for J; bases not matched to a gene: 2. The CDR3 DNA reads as TGTGCCAGCAGCCATACAGGGGGCCACGAGCAGTACTTC. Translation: CASSHTGGHEQYF.

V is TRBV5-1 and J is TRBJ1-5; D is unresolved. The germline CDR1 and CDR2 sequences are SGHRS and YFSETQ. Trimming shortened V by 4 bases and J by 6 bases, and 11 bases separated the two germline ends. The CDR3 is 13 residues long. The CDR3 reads CASSTRGGQPQHF. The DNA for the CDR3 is TGCGCCAGCAGCACCCGGGGAGGTCAGCCCCAGCATTTT.

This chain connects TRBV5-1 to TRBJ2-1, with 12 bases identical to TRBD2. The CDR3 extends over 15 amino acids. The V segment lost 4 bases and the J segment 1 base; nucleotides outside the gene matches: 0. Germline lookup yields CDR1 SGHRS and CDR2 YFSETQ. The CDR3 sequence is CASSTSGGSYNEQFF. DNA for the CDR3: TGCGCCAGCAGCACTAGCGGGGGGTCCTACAATGAGCAGTTCTTC. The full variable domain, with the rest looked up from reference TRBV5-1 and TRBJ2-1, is KAGVTQTPRYLIKTRGQQVTLSCSPISGHRSVSWYQQTPGQGLQFLFEYFSETQRNKGNFPGRFSGRQFSNSRSEMNVSTLELGDSALYLCASSTSGGSYNEQFFGPGTRLTVL.

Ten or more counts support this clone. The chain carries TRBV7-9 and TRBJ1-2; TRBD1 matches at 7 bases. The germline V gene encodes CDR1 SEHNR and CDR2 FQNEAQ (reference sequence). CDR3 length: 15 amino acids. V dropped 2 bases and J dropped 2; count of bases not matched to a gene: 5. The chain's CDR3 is CASSLTGEENYGYTF. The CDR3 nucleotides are TGTGCCAGCAGCTTAACAGGGGAGGAAAACTATGGCTACACCTTC.

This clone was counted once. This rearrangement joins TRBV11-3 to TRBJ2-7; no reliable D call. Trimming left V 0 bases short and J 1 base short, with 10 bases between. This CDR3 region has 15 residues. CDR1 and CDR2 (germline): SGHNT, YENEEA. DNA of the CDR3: TGTGCCAGCAGCTTAGATGGCTCCCATTCCTACGAGCAGTACTTC. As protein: CASSLDGSHSYEQYF.

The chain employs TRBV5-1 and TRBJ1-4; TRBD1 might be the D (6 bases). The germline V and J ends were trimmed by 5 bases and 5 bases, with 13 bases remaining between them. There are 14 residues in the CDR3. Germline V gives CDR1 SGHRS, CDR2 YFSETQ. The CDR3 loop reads CASSLGQRNEKLFF. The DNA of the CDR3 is TGCGCCAGCAGTCTCGGACAGCGAAATGAAAAACTGTTTTTT.

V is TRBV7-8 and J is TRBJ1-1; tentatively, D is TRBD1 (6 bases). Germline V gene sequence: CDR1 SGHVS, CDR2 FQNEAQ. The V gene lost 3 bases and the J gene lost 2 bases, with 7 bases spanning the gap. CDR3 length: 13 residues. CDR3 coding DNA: TGTGCCAGCAGCTTGGACAGAAACACTGAAGCTTTCTTT. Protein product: CASSLDRNTEAFF.

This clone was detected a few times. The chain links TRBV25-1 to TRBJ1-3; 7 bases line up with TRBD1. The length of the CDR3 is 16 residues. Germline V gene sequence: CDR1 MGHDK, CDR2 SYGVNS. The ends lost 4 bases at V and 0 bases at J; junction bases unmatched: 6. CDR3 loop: CASSGGTAGSGNTIYF. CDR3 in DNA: TGTGCCAGCAGTGGGGGGACAGCCGGCTCTGGAAACACCATATATTTT.

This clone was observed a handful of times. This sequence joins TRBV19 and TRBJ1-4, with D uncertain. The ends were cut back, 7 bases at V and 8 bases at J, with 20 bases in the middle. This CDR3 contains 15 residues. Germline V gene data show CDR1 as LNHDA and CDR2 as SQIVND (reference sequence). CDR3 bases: TGTGCCAGTACCCGAAGGGAGGGTTTTTACGAAAAACTGTTTTTT. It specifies CASTRREGFYEKLFF.

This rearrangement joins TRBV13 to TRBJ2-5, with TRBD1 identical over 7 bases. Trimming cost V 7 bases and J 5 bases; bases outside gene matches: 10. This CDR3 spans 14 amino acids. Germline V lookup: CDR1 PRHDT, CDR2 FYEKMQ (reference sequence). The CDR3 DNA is TGTGCCAGCAAGACCAGCCAGGGGGACGAGACCCAGTACTTC. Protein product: CASKTSQGDETQYF.

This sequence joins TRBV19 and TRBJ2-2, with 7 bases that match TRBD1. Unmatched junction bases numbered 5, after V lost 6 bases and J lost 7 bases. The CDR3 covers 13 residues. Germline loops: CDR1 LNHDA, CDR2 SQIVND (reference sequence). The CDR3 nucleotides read TGTGCCAGTAGAAGGGGGCGAAACGGGGAGCTGTTTTTT. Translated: CASRRGRNGELFF.

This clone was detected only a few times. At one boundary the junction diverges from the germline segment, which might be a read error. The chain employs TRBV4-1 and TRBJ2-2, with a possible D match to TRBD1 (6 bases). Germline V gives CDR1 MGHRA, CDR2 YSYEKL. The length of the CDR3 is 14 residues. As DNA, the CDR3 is TGCGCCAGCAGTCAAGAGCAGGGGACCGGGGAGCTGTTTTTT. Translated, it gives CASSQEQGTGELFF.

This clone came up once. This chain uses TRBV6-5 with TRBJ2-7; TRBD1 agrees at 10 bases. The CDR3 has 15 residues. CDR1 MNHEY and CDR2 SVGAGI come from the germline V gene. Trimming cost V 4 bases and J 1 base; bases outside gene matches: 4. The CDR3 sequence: CASSWGQGISYEQYF. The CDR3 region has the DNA TGTGCCAGCAGTTGGGGACAGGGGATTTCCTACGAGCAGTACTTC.

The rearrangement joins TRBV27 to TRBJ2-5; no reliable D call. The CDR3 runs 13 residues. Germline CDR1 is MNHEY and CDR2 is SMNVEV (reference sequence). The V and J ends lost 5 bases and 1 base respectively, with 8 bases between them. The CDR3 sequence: CASSPLLQETQYF. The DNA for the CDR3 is TGTGCCAGCAGTCCACTACTCCAAGAGACCCAGTACTTC.

CDR3 sequence reads: CASSRVTGGGPSYNEQFF. In DNA, the CDR3 is TGTGCCAGCAGTCGAGTAACAGGGGGCGGCCCGAGTTACAATGAGCAGTTCTTC. This sequence joins TRBV27 and TRBJ2-1, with 9 positions matching TRBD1. The V segment lost 5 bases and the J segment 4 bases; nucleotides outside the gene matches: 15. This CDR3 has 18 amino acids. Germline values: CDR1 MNHEY, CDR2 SMNVEV (reference sequence).

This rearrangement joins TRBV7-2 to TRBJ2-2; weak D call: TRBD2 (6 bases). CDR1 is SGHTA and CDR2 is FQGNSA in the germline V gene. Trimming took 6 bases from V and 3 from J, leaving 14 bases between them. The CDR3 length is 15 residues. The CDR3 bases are TGTGCCAGCAGGCAGACGGGACTCGACACCGGGGAGCTGTTTTTT. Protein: CASRQTGLDTGELFF.

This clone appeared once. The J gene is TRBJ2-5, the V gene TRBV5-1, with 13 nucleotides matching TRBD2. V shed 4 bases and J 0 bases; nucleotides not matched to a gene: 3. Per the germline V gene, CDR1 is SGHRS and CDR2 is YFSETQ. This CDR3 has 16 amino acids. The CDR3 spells CASSMGLAGYQETQYF. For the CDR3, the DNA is TGCGCCAGCAGCATGGGACTAGCGGGGTACCAAGAGACCCAGTACTTC.

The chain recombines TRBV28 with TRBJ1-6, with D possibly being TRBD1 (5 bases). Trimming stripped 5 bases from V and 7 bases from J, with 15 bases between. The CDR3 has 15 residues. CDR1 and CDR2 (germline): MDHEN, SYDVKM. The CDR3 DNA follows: TGTGCCAGCAGTCTCTTGGGGCCACCGAATTCACCCCTCCACTTT. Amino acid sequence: CASSLLGPPNSPLHF. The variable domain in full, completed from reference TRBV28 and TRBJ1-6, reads DVKVTQSSRYLVKRTGEKVFLECVQDMDHENMFWYRQDPGLGLRLIYFSYDVKMKEKGDIPEGYSVSREKKERFSLILESASTNQTSMYLCASSLLGPPNSPLHFGNGTRLTVT.

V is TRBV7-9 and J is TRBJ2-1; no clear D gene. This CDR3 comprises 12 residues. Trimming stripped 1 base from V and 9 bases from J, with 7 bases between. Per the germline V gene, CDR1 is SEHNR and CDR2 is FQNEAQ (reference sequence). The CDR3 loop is CASSLDDSEQFF. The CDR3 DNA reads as TGTGCCAGCAGCTTAGATGACTCTGAGCAGTTCTTC.

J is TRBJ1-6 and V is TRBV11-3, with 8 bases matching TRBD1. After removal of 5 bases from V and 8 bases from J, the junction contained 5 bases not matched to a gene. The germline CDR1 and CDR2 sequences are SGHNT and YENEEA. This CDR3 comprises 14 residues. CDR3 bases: TGTGCCAGCAGCCCCGGACAGGGTCATTCACCCCTCCACTTT. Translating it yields CASSPGQGHSPLHF.

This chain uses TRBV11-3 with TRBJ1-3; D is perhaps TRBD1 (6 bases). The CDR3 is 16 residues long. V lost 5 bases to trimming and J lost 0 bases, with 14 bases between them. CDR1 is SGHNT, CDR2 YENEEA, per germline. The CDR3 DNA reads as TGTGCCAGCAGCAATTCCAGGGGCACCTCTGGAAACACCATATATTTT. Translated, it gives CASSNSRGTSGNTIYF. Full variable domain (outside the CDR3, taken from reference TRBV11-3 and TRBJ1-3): EAGVVQSPRYKIIEKKQPVAFWCNPISGHNTLYWYLQNLGQGPELLIRYENEEAVDDSQLPKDRFSAERLKGVDSTLKIQPAELGDSAVYLCASSNSRGTSGNTIYFGEGSWLTVV.

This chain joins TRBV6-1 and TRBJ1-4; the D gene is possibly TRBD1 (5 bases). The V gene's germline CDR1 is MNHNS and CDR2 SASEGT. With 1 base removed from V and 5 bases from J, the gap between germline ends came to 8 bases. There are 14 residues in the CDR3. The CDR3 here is CASSEGPGNEKLFF. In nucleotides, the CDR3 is TGTGCCAGCAGTGAAGGGCCAGGGAATGAAAAACTGTTTTTT.

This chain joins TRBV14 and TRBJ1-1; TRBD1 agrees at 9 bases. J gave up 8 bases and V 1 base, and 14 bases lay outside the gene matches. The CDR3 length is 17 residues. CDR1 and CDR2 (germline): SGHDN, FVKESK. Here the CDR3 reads CASSQGPATGGVTEAFF. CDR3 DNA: TGTGCCAGCAGCCAAGGCCCCGCGACAGGGGGAGTCACCGAAGCTTTCTTT.

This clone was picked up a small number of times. CDR3 bases: TGCGCCAGCAGCTTACGGTCCAACTCTGGGGCCAACGTCCTGACTTTC. The encoded protein is CASSLRSNSGANVLTF. The J gene is TRBJ2-6, the V gene TRBV5-1, with D unclear. V lost 2 bases, J lost 0 bases, and 9 bases lay in between. There are 16 residues in the CDR3. Germline V gene sequence: CDR1 SGHRS, CDR2 YFSETQ.

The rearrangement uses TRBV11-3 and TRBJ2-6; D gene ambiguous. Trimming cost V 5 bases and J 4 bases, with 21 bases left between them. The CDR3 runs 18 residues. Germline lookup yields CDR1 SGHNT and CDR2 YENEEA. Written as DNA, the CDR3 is TGTGCCAGCAGCCCGGGTGGCCCGCTCCTCCTGGGGGCCAACGTCCTGACTTTC. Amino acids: CASSPGGPLLLGANVLTF.